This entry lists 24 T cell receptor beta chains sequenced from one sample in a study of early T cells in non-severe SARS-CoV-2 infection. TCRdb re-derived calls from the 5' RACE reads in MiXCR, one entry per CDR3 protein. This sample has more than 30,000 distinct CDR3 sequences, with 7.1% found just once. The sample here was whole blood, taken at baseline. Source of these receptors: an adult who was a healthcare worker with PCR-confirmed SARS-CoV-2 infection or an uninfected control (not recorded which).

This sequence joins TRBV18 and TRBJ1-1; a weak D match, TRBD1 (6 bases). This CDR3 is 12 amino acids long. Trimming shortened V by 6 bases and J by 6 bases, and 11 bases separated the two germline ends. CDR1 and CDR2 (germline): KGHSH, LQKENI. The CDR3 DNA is TGTGCCAGCTCCCCGAACAGGGCTGAAGCTTTCTTT. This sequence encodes CASSPNRAEAFF.

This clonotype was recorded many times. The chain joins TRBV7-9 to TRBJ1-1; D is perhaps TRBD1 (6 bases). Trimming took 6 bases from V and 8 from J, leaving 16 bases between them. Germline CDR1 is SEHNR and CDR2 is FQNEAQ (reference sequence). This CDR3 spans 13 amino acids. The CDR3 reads CASSYRDVREAFF. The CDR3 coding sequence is TGTGCCAGCAGTTACAGGGATGTTCGCGAAGCTTTCTTT.

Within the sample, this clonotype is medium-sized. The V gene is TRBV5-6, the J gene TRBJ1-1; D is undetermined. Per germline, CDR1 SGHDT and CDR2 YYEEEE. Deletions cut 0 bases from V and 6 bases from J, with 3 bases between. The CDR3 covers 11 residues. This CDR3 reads CASSLGSEAFF. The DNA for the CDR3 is TGTGCCAGCAGCTTGGGGTCTGAAGCTTTCTTT.

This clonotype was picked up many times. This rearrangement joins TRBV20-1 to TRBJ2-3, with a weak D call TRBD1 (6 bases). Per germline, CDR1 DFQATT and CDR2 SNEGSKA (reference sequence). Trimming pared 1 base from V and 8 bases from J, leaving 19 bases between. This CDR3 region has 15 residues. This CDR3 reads CSARGQAQPYGTQYF. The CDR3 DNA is TGCAGTGCTAGAGGACAGGCCCAGCCCTACGGTACGCAGTATTTT.

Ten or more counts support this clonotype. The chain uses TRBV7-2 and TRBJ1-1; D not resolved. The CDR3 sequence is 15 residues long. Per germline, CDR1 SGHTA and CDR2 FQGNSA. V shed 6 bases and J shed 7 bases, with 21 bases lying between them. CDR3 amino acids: CASSSSNRGRSEAFF. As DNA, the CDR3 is TGTGCCAGCAGTTCTTCAAACCGTGGGCGGAGTGAAGCTTTCTTT.

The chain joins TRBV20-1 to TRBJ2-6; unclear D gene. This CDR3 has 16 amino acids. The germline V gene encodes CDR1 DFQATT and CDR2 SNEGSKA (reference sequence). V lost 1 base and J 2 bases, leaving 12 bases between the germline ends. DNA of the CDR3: TGCAGTGCTAGAGTTGTTGGGGTTGCTGGGGCCAACGTCCTGACTTTC. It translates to CSARVVGVAGANVLTF.

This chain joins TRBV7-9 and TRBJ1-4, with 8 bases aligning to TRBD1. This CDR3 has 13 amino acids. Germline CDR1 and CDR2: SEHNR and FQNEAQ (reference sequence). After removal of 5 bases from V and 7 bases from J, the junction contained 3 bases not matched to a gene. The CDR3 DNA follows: TGTGCCAGCAGCCTGACAGGGGTTGAAAAACTGTTTTTT. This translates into CASSLTGVEKLFF.

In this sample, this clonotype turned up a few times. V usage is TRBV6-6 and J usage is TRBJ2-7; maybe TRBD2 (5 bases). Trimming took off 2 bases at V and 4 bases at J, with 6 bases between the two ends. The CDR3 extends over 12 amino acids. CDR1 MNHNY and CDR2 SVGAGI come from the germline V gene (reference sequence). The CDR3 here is CASSYGEYEQYV. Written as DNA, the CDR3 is TGTGCCAGCAGTTACGGGGAGTACGAGCAGTACGTC.

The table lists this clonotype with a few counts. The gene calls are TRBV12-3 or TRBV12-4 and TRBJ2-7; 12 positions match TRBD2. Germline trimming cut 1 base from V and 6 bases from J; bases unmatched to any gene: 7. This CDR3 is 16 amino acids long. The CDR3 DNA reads TGTGCCAGCAGTTTAGAGGCTAGCGGGAGGGCGGGCGAGCAGTACGTC. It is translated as CASSLEASGRAGEQYV.

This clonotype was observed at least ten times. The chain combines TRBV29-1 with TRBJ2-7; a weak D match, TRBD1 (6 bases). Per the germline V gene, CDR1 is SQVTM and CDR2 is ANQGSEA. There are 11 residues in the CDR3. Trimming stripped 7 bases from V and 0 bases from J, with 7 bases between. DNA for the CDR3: TGCAGCGCCAGGGGCTCCTACGAGCAGTACTTC. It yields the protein CSARGSYEQYF.

In DNA form, the CDR3 reads TGTGCCAGCACCGGGACAGGGACCACAGATACGCAGTATTTT. Amino acid sequence: CASTGTGTTDTQYF. The chain employs TRBV6-2 or TRBV6-3 and TRBJ2-3; 9 bases agree with TRBD1. This CDR3 has 14 residues. The germline V gene has CDR1 MNHEY and CDR2 SVGEGT. V was pared by 7 bases and J by 2 bases, with 4 bases of the junction left unmatched.

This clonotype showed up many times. The CDR3 spells CASSQGEVTEAFF. CDR3 DNA: TGCGCCAGCAGCCAAGGGGAGGTCACTGAAGCTTTCTTT. The rearrangement uses TRBV4-1 and TRBJ1-1; D gene unclear. This CDR3 has 13 amino acids. Trimming left V 1 base short and J 4 bases short, with 7 bases between. Germline V lookup: CDR1 MGHRA, CDR2 YSYEKL.

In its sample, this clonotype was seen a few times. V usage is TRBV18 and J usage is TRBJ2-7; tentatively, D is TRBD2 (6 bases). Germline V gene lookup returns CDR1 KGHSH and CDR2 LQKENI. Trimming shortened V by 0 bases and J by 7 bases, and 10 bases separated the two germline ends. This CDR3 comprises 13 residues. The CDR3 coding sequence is TGTGCCAGCTCACCACCTTCTGGGAGGGAGCAGTACGTC. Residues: CASSPPSGREQYV.

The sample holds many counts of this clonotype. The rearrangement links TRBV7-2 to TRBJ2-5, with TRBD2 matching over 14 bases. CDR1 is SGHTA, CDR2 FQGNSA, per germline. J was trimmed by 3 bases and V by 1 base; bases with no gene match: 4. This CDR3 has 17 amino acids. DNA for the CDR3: TGTGCCAGCAGCTTAGGGGTGACTAGCGGGAGGGAAGAGACCCAGTACTTC. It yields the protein CASSLGVTSGREETQYF.

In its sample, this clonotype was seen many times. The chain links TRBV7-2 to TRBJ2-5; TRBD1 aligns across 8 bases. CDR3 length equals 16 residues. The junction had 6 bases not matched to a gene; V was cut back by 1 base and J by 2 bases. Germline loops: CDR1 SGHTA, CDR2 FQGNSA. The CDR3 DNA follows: TGTGCCAGCAGCTTAGTAGGGACAGGCCGACAAGAGACCCAGTACTTC. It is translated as CASSLVGTGRQETQYF.

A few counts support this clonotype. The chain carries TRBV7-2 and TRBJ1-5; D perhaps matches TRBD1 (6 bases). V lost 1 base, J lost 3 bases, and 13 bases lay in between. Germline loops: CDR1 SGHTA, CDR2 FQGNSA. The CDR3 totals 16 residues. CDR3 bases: TGTGCCAGCAGCTTAGAAGGGGGGGCTTTCAATCAGCCCCAGCATTTT. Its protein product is CASSLEGGAFNQPQHF.

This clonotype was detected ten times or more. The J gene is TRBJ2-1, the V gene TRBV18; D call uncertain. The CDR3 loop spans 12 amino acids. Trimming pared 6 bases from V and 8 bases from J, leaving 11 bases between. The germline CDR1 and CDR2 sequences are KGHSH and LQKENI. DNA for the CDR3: TGTGCCAGCTCCCCGGACGGTGATGAGCAGTTCTTC. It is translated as CASSPDGDEQFF.

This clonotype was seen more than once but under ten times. The CDR3 DNA reads TGCAGTGCTAGTGACACCCACCCCCTCCCAAACACCGGGGAGCTGTTTTTT. This translates into CSASDTHPLPNTGELFF. V gene TRBV20-1 combines with J gene TRBJ2-2; D gene unclear. The CDR3 is 17 residues long. Germline V gives CDR1 DFQATT, CDR2 SNEGSKA (reference sequence). V lost 3 bases and J lost 2, with 19 bases in between.

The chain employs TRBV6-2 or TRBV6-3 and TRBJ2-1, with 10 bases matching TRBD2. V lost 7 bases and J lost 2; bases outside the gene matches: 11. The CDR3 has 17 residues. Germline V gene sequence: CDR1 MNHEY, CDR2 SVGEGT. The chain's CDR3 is CASTAASGRATYNEQFF. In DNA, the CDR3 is TGTGCCAGCACCGCCGCCAGCGGGAGGGCCACCTACAATGAGCAGTTCTTC.

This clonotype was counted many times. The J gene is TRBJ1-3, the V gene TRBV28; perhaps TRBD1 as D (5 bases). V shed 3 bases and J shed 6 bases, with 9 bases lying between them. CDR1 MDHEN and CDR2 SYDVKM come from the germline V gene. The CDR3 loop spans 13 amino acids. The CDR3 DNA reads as TGTGCCAGCAGTTTCAGGGCTGAAAACACCATATATTTT. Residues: CASSFRAENTIYF.

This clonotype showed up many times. The CDR3 coding sequence is TGTGCCAGCAGTTTATCCCCTGGGAACATTCAGTACTTC. Its translation: CASSLSPGNIQYF. The chain combines TRBV27 with TRBJ2-4; no reliable D call. V dropped 0 bases and J dropped 7 bases, with 7 bases sitting between them. CDR3 size: 13 residues. Germline V gene lookup returns CDR1 MNHEY and CDR2 SMNVEV (reference sequence).

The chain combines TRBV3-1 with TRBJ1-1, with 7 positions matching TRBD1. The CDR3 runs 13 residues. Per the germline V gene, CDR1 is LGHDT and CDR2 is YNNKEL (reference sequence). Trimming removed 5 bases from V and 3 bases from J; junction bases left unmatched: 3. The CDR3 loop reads CASSGTGDTEAFF. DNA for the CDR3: TGTGCCAGCAGCGGAACAGGGGACACTGAAGCTTTCTTT.

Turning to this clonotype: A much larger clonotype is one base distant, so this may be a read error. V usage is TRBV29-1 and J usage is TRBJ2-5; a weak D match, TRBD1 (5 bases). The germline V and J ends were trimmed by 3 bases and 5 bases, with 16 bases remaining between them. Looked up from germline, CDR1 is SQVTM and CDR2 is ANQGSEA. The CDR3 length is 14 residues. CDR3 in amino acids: CSVEWAREDETQYF. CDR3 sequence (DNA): TGCAGCGTTGAGTGGGCCAGGGAAGATGAGACCCAGTACTTC.

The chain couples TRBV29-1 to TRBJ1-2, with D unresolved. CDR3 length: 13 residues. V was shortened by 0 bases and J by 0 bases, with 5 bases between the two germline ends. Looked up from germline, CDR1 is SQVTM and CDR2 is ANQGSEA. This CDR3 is CSVEEAANYGYTF. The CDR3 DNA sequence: TGCAGCGTTGAAGAAGCAGCTAACTATGGCTACACCTTC.